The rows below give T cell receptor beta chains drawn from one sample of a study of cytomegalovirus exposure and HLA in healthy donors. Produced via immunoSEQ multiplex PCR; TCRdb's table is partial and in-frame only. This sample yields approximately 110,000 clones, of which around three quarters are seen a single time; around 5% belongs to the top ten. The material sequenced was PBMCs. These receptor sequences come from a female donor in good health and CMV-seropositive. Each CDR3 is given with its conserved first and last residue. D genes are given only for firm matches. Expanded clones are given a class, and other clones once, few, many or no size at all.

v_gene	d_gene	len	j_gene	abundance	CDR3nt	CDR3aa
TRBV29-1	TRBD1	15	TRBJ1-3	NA	TGCAGCGTTGCCGAAGGGACAGGGGCTGGAAACACCATATATTTT	CSVAEGTGAGNTIYF
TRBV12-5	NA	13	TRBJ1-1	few	TGTGCTAGTGTGGATCAGGGGAACACTGAAGCTTTCTTT	CASVDQGNTEAFF
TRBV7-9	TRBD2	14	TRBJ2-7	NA	TGTGCCAGCAGCCCTACTAGCGGGAGAGAAGGGCAGTACTTC	CASSPTSGREGQYF
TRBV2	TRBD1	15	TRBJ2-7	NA	TGTGCCAGCAGTGAGGACAGGGGGCTGCGGTACGAGCAGTACTTC	CASSEDRGLRYEQYF
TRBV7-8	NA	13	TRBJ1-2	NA	TGTGCCAGCAGCCCAACTATGGGGGGTGGCTACACCTTC	CASSPTMGGGYTF
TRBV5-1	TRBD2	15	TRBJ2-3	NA	TGCGCCAGCTCCGGGACTAGGGGAAGTACAGATACGCAGTATTTT	CASSGTRGSTDTQYF
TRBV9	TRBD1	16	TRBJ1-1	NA	TGTGCCAGCAGCGCGGGGGGGACAGGGAGGAACACTGAAGCTTTCTTT	CASSAGGTGRNTEAFF
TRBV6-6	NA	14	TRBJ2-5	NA	TGTGCCAGCAGAACGCAAGCGGCGCAAGAGACCCAGTACTTC	CASRTQAAQETQYF
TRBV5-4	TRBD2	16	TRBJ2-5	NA	TGTGCCAGCAGCCGAAGCGGGAGGGCCCTACAAGAGACCCAGTACTTC	CASSRSGRALQETQYF
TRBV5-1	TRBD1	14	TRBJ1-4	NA	TGCGCCAGCAGTCCGACAGGGTCAGGGGAAAAACTGTTTTTT	CASSPTGSGEKLFF
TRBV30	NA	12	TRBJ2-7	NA	TGTGCCTGGACTAAGAGTAGCTACGAGCAGTACTTC	CAWTKSSYEQYF
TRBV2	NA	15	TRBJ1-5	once	TGTGCCAGCCAAAACCAGGGAGGAGGCAATCAGCCCCAGCATTTT	CASQNQGGGNQPQHF
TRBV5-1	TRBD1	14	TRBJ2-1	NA	TGCGCCAGCAGCTTGGGACAGGGGGCTAATGAGCAGTTCTTC	CASSLGQGANEQFF
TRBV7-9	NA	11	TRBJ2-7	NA	TGTGCCAGCAGCTCTTACAACGAGCAGTACTTC	CASSSYNEQYF
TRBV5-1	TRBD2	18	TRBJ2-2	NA	TGCGCCAGCAGCTTAGTTCCTAGCGGGAGAAGAGGTACCGGGGAGCTGTTTTTT	CASSLVPSGRRGTGELFF
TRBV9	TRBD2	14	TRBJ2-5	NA	TGTGCCAGCAGCGTAGGACTAGCGAAAGAGACCCAGTACTTC	CASSVGLAKETQYF
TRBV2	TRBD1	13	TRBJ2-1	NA	TGTGCCAGCAGGGGGGACAGTCACAATGAGCAGTTCTTC	CASRGDSHNEQFF
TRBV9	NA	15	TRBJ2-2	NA	TGTGCCAGCAGCGCGGCAGAGACGCCGGGGGGGGAGCTGTTTTTT	CASSAAETPGGELFF
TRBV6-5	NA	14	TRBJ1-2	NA	TGTGCCAGCAGACGACCGGGAAGCGACTATGGCTACACCTTC	CASRRPGSDYGYTF
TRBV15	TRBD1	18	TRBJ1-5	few	TGTGCCACCAGCAGGGGGACAGGGGGGCCGATAAGCAATCAGCCCCAGCATTTT	CATSRGTGGPISNQPQHF
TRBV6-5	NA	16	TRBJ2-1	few	TGTGCCAGCAGTTATGTCCGGGGGAGCTCCTACAATGAGCAGTTCTTC	CASSYVRGSSYNEQFF
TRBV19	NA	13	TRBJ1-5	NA	TGTGCCAGTAGAGACAGGTCAAATCAGCCCCAGCATTTT	CASRDRSNQPQHF
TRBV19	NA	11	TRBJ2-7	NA	TGTGCCACCTCTAGGGGCTACGAGCAGTACTTC	CATSRGYEQYF
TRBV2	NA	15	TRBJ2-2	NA	TGTGCCAGCAGGGAGGGCGGGGGCTACACCGGGGAGCTGTTTTTT	CASREGGGYTGELFF
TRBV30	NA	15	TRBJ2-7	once	TGTGCCTGGAGTAAAAAGGGGTCACCCTCCCACGAGCAGTACTTC	CAWSKKGSPSHEQYF
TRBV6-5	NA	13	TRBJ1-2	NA	TGTGCCAGCAGACCCCAAGGGGGGGGTGGATACACCTTC	CASRPQGGGGYTF
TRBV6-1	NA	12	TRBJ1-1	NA	TGTGCCAGCTATAGTGTGAACACTGAAGCTTTCTTT	CASYSVNTEAFF
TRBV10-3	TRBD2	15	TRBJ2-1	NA	TGTGCCATCAGCCGACTAGCGGGAGGGTACAATGAGCAGTTCTTC	CAISRLAGGYNEQFF
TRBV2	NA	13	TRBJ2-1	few	TGTGCCAGCAGTGAGAGCCTACAGGGCGAGCAGTTCTTC	CASSESLQGEQFF
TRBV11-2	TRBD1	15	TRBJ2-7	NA	TGTGCCAGCAGCTTGGACAGGGGGGAAACCTACGAGCAGTACTTC	CASSLDRGETYEQYF
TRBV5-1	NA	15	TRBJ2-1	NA	TGCGCCAGCAGCGCCAAGGGACTCAATTACAATGAGCAGTTCTTC	CASSAKGLNYNEQFF
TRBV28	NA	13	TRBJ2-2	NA	TGTGCCAGCAGTTTAAAGGGGGCCGGGGAGCTGTTTTTT	CASSLKGAGELFF
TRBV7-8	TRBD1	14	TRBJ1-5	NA	TGTGCCAGCAGCTTTGGGACAGAGAATCAGCCCCAGCATTTT	CASSFGTENQPQHF
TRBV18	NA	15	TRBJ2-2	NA	TGTGCCAGCTCACCAAGGACAACTAACACCGGGGAGCTGTTTTTT	CASSPRTTNTGELFF
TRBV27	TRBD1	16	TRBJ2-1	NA	TGTGCCAGCAGTCCTCGGACAGGGGGCTTTACAATGCAGCAGTTCTTC	CASSPRTGGFTMQQFF
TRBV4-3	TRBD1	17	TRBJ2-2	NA	TGCGCCAGCAGCCAAGATTTCGGGACAGTGAACACCGGGGAGCTGTTTTTT	CASSQDFGTVNTGELFF
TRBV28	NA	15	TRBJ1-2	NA	TGTGCCAGCAGTTTACAGTTCGGGGGGAACTATGGCTACACCTTC	CASSLQFGGNYGYTF
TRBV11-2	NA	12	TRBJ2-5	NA	TGTGCCAGCAGCTTTGTTCGAGAGACCCAGTACTTC	CASSFVRETQYF
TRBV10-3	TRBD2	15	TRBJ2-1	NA	TGTGCCATCAGTGGGACTAGCGGGTTAGGGATTGAGCAGTTCTTC	CAISGTSGLGIEQFF
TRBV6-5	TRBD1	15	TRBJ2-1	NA	TGTGCCAGCAGTTCTGCAGGGGGCATGGACAATGAGCAGTTCTTC	CASSSAGGMDNEQFF
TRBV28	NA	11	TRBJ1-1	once	TGTGCCAGCGTGAGGAACACTGAAGCTTTCTTT	CASVRNTEAFF
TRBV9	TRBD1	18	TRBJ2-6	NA	TGTGCCAGCAGCGTAGCTACCAGGGGGCTCTTTGGGGCCAACGTCCTGACTTTC	CASSVATRGLFGANVLTF
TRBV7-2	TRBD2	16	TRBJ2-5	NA	TGTGCCAGCAGCTTAGTCATCGGGGGGGCCGGAGAGACCCAGTACTTC	CASSLVIGGAGETQYF
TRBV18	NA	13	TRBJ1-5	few	TGTGCCAGCTCCCCGGAGCTTCGGCAGCCCCAGCATTTT	CASSPELRQPQHF
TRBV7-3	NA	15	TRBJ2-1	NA	TGTGCCAGCAGCTTAACGGGCAGCAATATCAATGAGCAGTTCTTC	CASSLTGSNINEQFF
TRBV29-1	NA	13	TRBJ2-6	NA	TGCAGCGTTAGCGTCCTTGGGGCCAACGTCCTGACTTTC	CSVSVLGANVLTF
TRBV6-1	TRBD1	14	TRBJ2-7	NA	TGTGCCAGCAGTGAAGCCGGGACAGTCCCCGAGCAGTACTTC	CASSEAGTVPEQYF